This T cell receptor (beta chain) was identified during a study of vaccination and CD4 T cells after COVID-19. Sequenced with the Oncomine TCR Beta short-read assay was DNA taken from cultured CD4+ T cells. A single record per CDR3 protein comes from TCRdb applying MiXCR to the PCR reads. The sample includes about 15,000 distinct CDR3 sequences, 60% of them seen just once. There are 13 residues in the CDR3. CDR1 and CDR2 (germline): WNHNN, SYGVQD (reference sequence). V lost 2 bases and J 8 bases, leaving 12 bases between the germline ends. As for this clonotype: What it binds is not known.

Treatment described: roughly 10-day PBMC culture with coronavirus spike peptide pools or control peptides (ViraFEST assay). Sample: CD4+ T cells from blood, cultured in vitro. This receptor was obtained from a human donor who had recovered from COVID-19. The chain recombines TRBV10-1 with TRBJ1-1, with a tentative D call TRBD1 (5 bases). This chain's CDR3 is CASSERGDSEAFF. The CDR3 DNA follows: TGCGCCAGCAGTGAGCGAGGAGACAGCGAAGCTTTCTTT.